The rows below give T cell receptor beta chains drawn from one sample of a study of shared clonotypes between healthy human individuals. Profiling relied on immunoSEQ multiplex PCR, and the TCRdb table lists in-frame clones only, not all of them. The profile shows approximately 1.1 million clones, more than 75% of them singletons. Source material: memory CD4+ T cells from PBMCs. The source is a man between 18 and 29 years old in good health. Some clones in this sample may be carry-over from other donors' samples. Both conserved end residues are part of each CDR3. D genes are given only for firm matches. Clone size is shown for a subset of rows, as once, few, many or a class of expanded clone.

V gene: TRBV9
J gene: TRBJ2-5
D gene: TRBD2
clone size: -
CDR3 protein: CASSGGTSGLPIQTQYF
CDR3 DNA: TGTGCCAGCAGCGGCGGGACTAGCGGGCTCCCGATCCAGACCCAGTACTTC

V gene: TRBV27
J gene: TRBJ2-7
D gene: -
clone size: -
CDR3 protein: CASRPTDKYEQYF
CDR3 DNA: TGTGCCAGCAGGCCTACAGACAAATACGAGCAGTACTTC

V gene: TRBV6-5
J gene: TRBJ1-2
D gene: -
clone size: -
CDR3 protein: CASSTDSPPYGYTF
CDR3 DNA: TGTGCCAGCAGTACAGACAGTCCCCCGTATGGCTACACCTTC

V gene: TRBV10-2
J gene: TRBJ1-5
D gene: -
clone size: few
CDR3 protein: CASSESGVGSNQPQHF
CDR3 DNA: TGCGCCAGCAGTGAGTCAGGGGTGGGGAGCAATCAGCCCCAGCATTTT

V gene: TRBV11-1
J gene: TRBJ2-5
D gene: TRBD1
clone size: -
CDR3 protein: CASSLGPPGGQETQYF
CDR3 DNA: TGTGCCAGCAGCTTAGGCCCCCCAGGGGGCCAAGAGACCCAGTACTTC

V gene: TRBV7-8
J gene: TRBJ1-5
D gene: -
clone size: -
CDR3 protein: CASSRSLLTRWGQPQHF
CDR3 DNA: TGTGCCAGCAGCCGATCCCTCCTTACAAGGTGGGGCCAGCCCCAGCATTTT

V gene: TRBV27
J gene: TRBJ2-3
D gene: -
clone size: -
CDR3 protein: CASSPRTPATDTQYF
CDR3 DNA: TGTGCCAGCAGTCCCCGGACACCAGCAACAGATACGCAGTATTTT

V gene: TRBV6-6
J gene: TRBJ1-3
D gene: -
clone size: -
CDR3 protein: CASRESSGNTIYF
CDR3 DNA: TGTGCCAGCAGAGAAAGCTCTGGAAACACCATATATTTT

V gene: TRBV5-1
J gene: TRBJ2-2
D gene: TRBD2
clone size: -
CDR3 protein: CASSRTSGRPLGELFF
CDR3 DNA: TGCGCCAGCAGCAGGACTAGCGGGAGGCCCCTCGGGGAGCTGTTTTTT

V gene: TRBV27
J gene: TRBJ2-1
D gene: TRBD2
clone size: -
CDR3 protein: CASSSPWTSGSPNEQFF
CDR3 DNA: TGTGCCAGCAGTTCCCCCTGGACTAGCGGGAGCCCAAATGAGCAGTTCTTC

V gene: TRBV5-1
J gene: TRBJ2-1
D gene: TRBD2
clone size: -
CDR3 protein: CASSLGSGRGSEQFF
CDR3 DNA: TGCGCCAGCAGCTTGGGGAGCGGGAGAGGAAGTGAGCAGTTCTTC

V gene: TRBV7-9
J gene: TRBJ2-7
D gene: -
clone size: -
CDR3 protein: CASSLQGPPYF
CDR3 DNA: TGTGCCAGCAGCTTACAGGGGCCGCCGTACTTC

V gene: TRBV2
J gene: TRBJ1-4
D gene: -
clone size: -
CDR3 protein: CASSDSRVGQKLFF
CDR3 DNA: TGTGCCAGCAGTGACTCCAGGGTGGGTCAAAAACTGTTTTTT

V gene: TRBV5-6
J gene: TRBJ1-1
D gene: -
clone size: -
CDR3 protein: CASRARDRPEAFF
CDR3 DNA: TGTGCCAGCAGGGCACGGGACCGGCCTGAAGCTTTCTTT

V gene: TRBV27
J gene: TRBJ2-7
D gene: -
clone size: -
CDR3 protein: CASSLGGPHYEQYF
CDR3 DNA: TGTGCCAGCAGTTTAGGCGGGCCCCACTACGAGCAGTACTTC

V gene: TRBV14
J gene: TRBJ2-1
D gene: -
clone size: -
CDR3 protein: CASSIIRAPREYNEQFF
CDR3 DNA: TGTGCCAGCAGCATAATCCGGGCCCCCAGGGAATACAATGAGCAGTTCTTC

V gene: TRBV28
J gene: TRBJ2-7
D gene: TRBD1
clone size: -
CDR3 protein: CASSFGRDRIDYEQYF
CDR3 DNA: TGTGCCAGCAGTTTTGGTCGGGACAGAATAGACTACGAGCAGTACTTC

V gene: TRBV30
J gene: TRBJ2-7
D gene: TRBD2
clone size: -
CDR3 protein: CACRAGGPYEQYF
CDR3 DNA: TGTGCCTGTAGAGCGGGAGGACCCTACGAGCAGTACTTC

V gene: TRBV7-2
J gene: TRBJ1-2
D gene: -
clone size: -
CDR3 protein: CASSLASLNYGYTF
CDR3 DNA: TGTGCCAGCAGCTTAGCCAGCCTAAACTATGGCTACACCTTC

V gene: TRBV18
J gene: TRBJ2-1
D gene: TRBD1
clone size: -
CDR3 protein: CASSPGQGSPYNEQFF
CDR3 DNA: TGTGCCAGCTCACCGGGACAGGGTTCTCCCTACAATGAGCAGTTCTTC

V gene: TRBV29-1
J gene: TRBJ1-5
D gene: TRBD1
clone size: -
CDR3 protein: CSATGTGLNQPQHF
CDR3 DNA: TGCAGCGCCACCGGGACAGGGCTTAATCAGCCCCAGCATTTT

V gene: TRBV11-2
J gene: TRBJ2-3
D gene: -
clone size: -
CDR3 protein: CASSLQSGPPNTQYF
CDR3 DNA: TGTGCCAGCAGCTTACAGAGCGGGCCTCCGAATACGCAGTATTTT

V gene: TRBV5-4
J gene: TRBJ1-4
D gene: -
clone size: -
CDR3 protein: CASSLKGSNEKLFF
CDR3 DNA: TGTGCCAGCAGCTTGAAGGGTTCTAATGAAAAACTGTTTTTT

V gene: TRBV10-1
J gene: TRBJ2-3
D gene: -
clone size: -
CDR3 protein: CASSESSYTDTQYF
CDR3 DNA: TGCGCCAGCAGTGAGAGCAGTTACACAGATACGCAGTATTTT

V gene: TRBV10-2
J gene: TRBJ2-7
D gene: TRBD2
clone size: few
CDR3 protein: CASSHSGKSYEQYF
CDR3 DNA: TGCGCCAGCAGCCATAGCGGGAAGTCCTACGAGCAGTACTTC

V gene: TRBV7-3
J gene: TRBJ2-1
D gene: TRBD2
clone size: -
CDR3 protein: CASSLTAGLAGGEQFF
CDR3 DNA: TGTGCCAGCAGCTTAACGGCGGGACTAGCGGGAGGCGAGCAGTTCTTC

V gene: TRBV7-2
J gene: TRBJ2-5
D gene: -
clone size: -
CDR3 protein: CASSLRRPSQETQYF
CDR3 DNA: TGTGCCAGCAGCTTAAGGAGACCAAGTCAAGAGACCCAGTACTTC

V gene: TRBV18
J gene: TRBJ2-5
D gene: -
clone size: -
CDR3 protein: CASARGPGDQETQYF
CDR3 DNA: TGTGCCAGCGCCCGGGGGCCAGGGGACCAAGAGACCCAGTACTTC

V gene: TRBV6-5
J gene: TRBJ2-3
D gene: TRBD1
clone size: -
CDR3 protein: CASRRQGFADTQYF
CDR3 DNA: TGTGCCAGCAGGCGACAGGGTTTCGCAGATACGCAGTATTTT

V gene: TRBV19
J gene: TRBJ1-5
D gene: -
clone size: -
CDR3 protein: CASARIDGLYQPQHF
CDR3 DNA: TGTGCCAGCGCAAGAATCGACGGATTATATCAGCCCCAGCATTTT

V gene: TRBV28
J gene: TRBJ1-1
D gene: -
clone size: -
CDR3 protein: CAAQAVYRTEAFF
CDR3 DNA: TGTGCCGCGCAGGCCGTCTACCGGACTGAAGCTTTCTTT

V gene: TRBV6-5
J gene: TRBJ2-3
D gene: TRBD2
clone size: -
CDR3 protein: CASSYSGREWDTQYF
CDR3 DNA: TGTGCCAGCAGTTACTCCGGGCGGGAGTGGGATACGCAGTATTTT

V gene: TRBV30
J gene: TRBJ1-5
D gene: -
clone size: -
CDR3 protein: CAWSVQGLGQPQHF
CDR3 DNA: TGTGCCTGGAGTGTCCAGGGATTAGGGCAGCCCCAGCATTTT

V gene: TRBV6-6
J gene: TRBJ2-1
D gene: TRBD2
clone size: -
CDR3 protein: CASSRGTSGGNEQFF
CDR3 DNA: TGTGCCAGCAGTCGAGGGACTAGTGGGGGCAATGAGCAGTTCTTC

V gene: TRBV20-1
J gene: TRBJ1-1
D gene: -
clone size: many
CDR3 protein: CRAGSNTEAFF
CDR3 DNA: TGCAGGGCAGGGAGTAACACTGAAGCTTTCTTT

V gene: TRBV2
J gene: TRBJ2-7
D gene: -
clone size: -
CDR3 protein: CASRYLDRSYEQYF
CDR3 DNA: TGTGCCAGCAGATACTTGGACAGATCCTACGAGCAGTACTTC

V gene: TRBV5-5
J gene: TRBJ2-5
D gene: -
clone size: -
CDR3 protein: CASSLRYGAQETQYF
CDR3 DNA: TGTGCCAGCAGCTTAAGGTATGGGGCCCAAGAGACCCAGTACTTC

V gene: TRBV6-5
J gene: TRBJ2-5
D gene: TRBD1
clone size: -
CDR3 protein: CASRGTGEPQETQYF
CDR3 DNA: TGTGCCAGCAGGGGGACAGGGGAACCCCAAGAGACCCAGTACTTC

V gene: TRBV14
J gene: TRBJ1-1
D gene: -
clone size: -
CDR3 protein: CASSQGGSTEAFF
CDR3 DNA: TGTGCCAGCAGCCAAGGGGGAAGCACTGAAGCTTTCTTT

V gene: TRBV5-1
J gene: TRBJ2-3
D gene: -
clone size: -
CDR3 protein: CASRDQYAGADTQYF
CDR3 DNA: TGCGCCAGCAGAGACCAATATGCGGGGGCGGATACGCAGTATTTT

V gene: TRBV27
J gene: TRBJ2-6
D gene: -
clone size: -
CDR3 protein: CASSPASSGANVLTF
CDR3 DNA: TGTGCCAGCAGCCCAGCCTCCTCTGGGGCCAACGTCCTGACTTTC